The entry below gives a single T cell receptor (beta chain) sequence along with its context. What it binds is unknown. V shed 1 base and J shed 2 bases, with 8 bases lying between them. CDR3 length: 14 residues. The germline CDR1 and CDR2 sequences are SGDLS and YYNGEE. These data originate in a study of identical twins. With template switching, a universal primer site was added, and the cDNA carried unique molecular identifiers. MiXCR, applied by TCRdb to the 5' RACE reads, yields one record per CDR3 protein. Of 500,000 to 700,000 distinct CDR3 sequences in the sample, about 7% were seen once. Study-level points and caveats: Reduced insertions were recorded for abundant cord blood beta clonotypes, with no such pattern in memory repertoires.

Healthy Caucasians supplied all donations. A further study also used this sample, focusing on yellow fever vaccine responses in identical twins. That report notes: Reportedly, the response of twins' T cells to the vaccine seemed partly convergent, partly personalized.

The specimen sequenced was PBMCs. The gene calls are TRBV9 and TRBJ2-3, with D unresolved. The receptor comes from a woman younger than 30 in good health. CDR3 region: CASSVWSYTDTQYF. Here the CDR3 DNA reads TGTGCCAGCAGCGTATGGTCGTACACAGATACGCAGTATTTT.